Listed below are T cell receptor beta chains from one sample, sequenced in a study of blood T cell repertoires in COVID-19. Some clones are missing from TCRdb's copy, which holds only in-frame ones; the method was immunoSEQ multiplex PCR. The sample shows about 410,000 clones, roughly 88% of them seen only once. Input material: PBMCs or T cells enriched from blood (not recorded which). These receptors were taken from a man younger than 35 who had recovered from COVID-19. CDR3s include the opening cysteine and the closing phenylalanine or tryptophan. Fields, in order: V gene, J gene, D gene, clone size, CDR3 protein, CDR3 DNA. The D gene is left open where the match is weak. Some rows have no size entry. The others give once, few or many, or a class for an expanded clone.

TRBV6-5	TRBJ2-3	TRBD2	.	CSGLAGGWGTDTQYF	TGTTCAGGACTAGCGGGAGGGTGGGGCACAGATACGCAGTATTTT
TRBV5-1	TRBJ2-7	TRBD1	.	CASSLTGSDEQYF	TGCGCCAGCAGCCTGACAGGGTCGGACGAGCAGTACTTC
TRBV5-1	TRBJ2-4	.	.	CASSPAGSLSTGAKNIQYF	TGCGCCAGCAGCCCAGCTGGGTCCCTCTCAACAGGGGCCAAAAACATTCAGTACTTC
TRBV6-5	TRBJ1-5	.	.	CASSSGGQGNQPQHF	TGTGCCAGCAGTTCGGGGGGGCAGGGCAATCAGCCCCAGCATTTT
TRBV27	TRBJ2-2	.	once	CASSLGGLPRELFF	TGTGCCAGCAGTTTAGGCGGACTCCCCAGGGAGCTGTTTTTT
TRBV7-9	TRBJ2-3	TRBD2	.	CASRPTLAGGTDTQYF	TGTGCCAGCAGGCCTACTCTAGCGGGGGGGACAGATACGCAGTATTTT
TRBV6-5	TRBJ1-1	.	.	CASSYFGGRNTEAFF	TGTGCCAGCAGTTACTTCGGGGGAAGAAACACTGAAGCTTTCTTT
TRBV10-3	TRBJ1-5	.	.	CAISDPGISNQPQHF	TGTGCCATCAGTGACCCGGGGATCAGCAATCAGCCCCAGCATTTT
TRBV27	TRBJ1-1	.	once	CASSSLTVPHEAFF	TGTGCCAGCAGTTCCCTTACAGTTCCACACGAAGCTTTCTTT
TRBV29-1	TRBJ1-4	.	.	CSVAMAQGGEKLFF	TGCAGCGTTGCCATGGCGCAGGGTGGGGAAAAACTGTTTTTT
TRBV7-3	TRBJ2-2	.	.	CASSSLFPGELFF	TGTGCCAGCAGCTCCTTGTTTCCCGGGGAGCTGTTTTTT
TRBV28	TRBJ2-3	.	.	CASSPHSSRTDTQYF	TGTGCCAGCAGTCCCCATAGCAGCCGCACAGATACGCAGTATTTT
TRBV5-1	TRBJ1-2	TRBD1	few	CASSPPGQPRYTF	TGCGCCAGCAGCCCCCCGGGACAGCCTCGCTACACCTTC
TRBV5-1	TRBJ2-7	.	.	CASSLTDPYEQYF	TGCGCCAGCAGCTTGACAGACCCCTACGAGCAGTACTTC
TRBV5-8	TRBJ2-3	.	.	CASSLANGITDTQYF	TGTGCCAGCAGCTTGGCGAACGGGATCACAGATACGCAGTATTTT
TRBV11-3	TRBJ2-1	TRBD2	.	CASSPSGGPNEQFF	TGTGCCAGCAGCCCTTCGGGAGGGCCGAATGAGCAGTTCTTC
TRBV15	TRBJ2-5	TRBD1	.	CATSARTTGEETQYF	TGTGCCACCAGCGCCAGAACCACAGGGGAAGAGACCCAGTACTTC
TRBV7-2	TRBJ2-7	.	.	CASSLGQGYYEQYF	TGTGCCAGCAGCTTAGGGCAGGGGTACTACGAGCAGTACTTC
TRBV29-1	TRBJ2-7	TRBD2	.	CSVGAGIAYEQYF	TGCAGCGTTGGAGCGGGAATTGCCTACGAGCAGTACTTC
TRBV6-5	TRBJ2-1	.	once	CASMRGKSYNEQFF	TGTGCCAGCATGAGAGGGAAGTCCTACAATGAGCAGTTCTTC
TRBV27	TRBJ1-1	.	once	CASSLFAGNTEAFF	TGTGCCAGCAGTTTATTCGCAGGGAACACTGAAGCTTTCTTT
TRBV29-1	TRBJ2-7	.	.	CSVGAPPGDEQYF	TGCAGCGTTGGAGCGCCACCGGGAGACGAGCAGTACTTC